This entry lists 17 T cell receptor beta chains sequenced from one sample in a study of blood T cell repertoires in COVID-19. This table comes from immunoSEQ multiplex PCR, and its TCRdb copy is limited to in-frame clones, with some not included. The sample holds about 120,000 clones, 85% to 90% seen once. Specimen: peripheral blood. The receptors shown here come from a man older than 75 with acute or convalescent COVID-19.

The chain recombines TRBV9 with TRBJ1-1; the D gene is possibly TRBD1 (6 bases). The V gene's germline CDR1 is SGDLS and CDR2 YYNGEE. Trimming cost V 4 bases and J 5 bases, with 21 bases left between them. The CDR3 loop spans 16 amino acids. The CDR3 loop is CASSPGGGRLGTEAFF. In DNA form, the CDR3 reads TGTGCCAGCAGCCCGGGGGGGGGCCGTCTGGGTACTGAAGCTTTCTTT. Together with reference TRBV9 and TRBJ1-1, the CDR3 gives the full variable domain: DSGVTQTPKHLITATGQRVTLRCSPRSGDLSVYWYQQSLDQGLQFLIQYYNGEERAKGNILERFSAQQFPDLHSELNLSSLELGDSALYFCASSPGGGRLGTEAFFGQGTRLTVV.

This clone was counted between two and nine times. The genes are TRBV6-5 and TRBJ2-5; 8 positions agree with TRBD1. The V gene end was trimmed by 5 bases and the J gene end by 6 bases; junction bases not matched to a gene: 8. This CDR3 spans 14 amino acids. Germline CDR1 and CDR2: MNHEY and SVGAGI. DNA for the CDR3: TGTGCCAGCAGTACACACGGACAGGGAAAGACCCAGTACTTC. Encoded protein: CASSTHGQGKTQYF.

This chain links TRBV24-1 with TRBJ2-1, with TRBD2 as a possible D gene (5 bases). Germline CDR1 and CDR2: KGHDR and SFDVKD. This CDR3 contains 14 residues. V was cut by 12 bases and J by 0 bases, with 14 bases left in between. In DNA form, the CDR3 reads TGTGCCTCGGCCTCTACTAGCTCCTACAATGAGCAGTTCTTC. Its protein is CASASTSSYNEQFF.

V usage is TRBV29-1 and J usage is TRBJ2-7; D not certain. Germline values: CDR1 SQVTM, CDR2 ANQGSEA. V was shortened by 5 bases and J by 0 bases, with 8 bases between the two germline ends. The CDR3 has 12 amino acids. The CDR3 nucleotides are TGCAGCGTTTACGCAGACTCCTACGAGCAGTACTTC. Its translation: CSVYADSYEQYF.

This sequence joins TRBV7-2 and TRBJ1-5; D is unresolved. The CDR3 extends over 13 amino acids. The germline gives CDR1 SGHTA, CDR2 FQGNSA. V lost 1 base and J 7 bases, leaving 8 bases between the germline ends. The DNA of the CDR3 is TGTGCCAGCAGCTTAGAGAGAAACCAGCCCCAGCATTTT. The encoded protein is CASSLERNQPQHF.

For the CDR3, the DNA is TGTGCCAGCAGTCGCGGACTAGAGTACAATGAGCAGTTCTTC. Residues: CASSRGLEYNEQFF. This chain uses TRBV9 with TRBJ2-1, with 7 bases identical to TRBD2. V dropped 5 bases and J dropped 4; count of bases not matched to a gene: 6. This CDR3 is built from 14 residues. Germline lookup yields CDR1 SGDLS and CDR2 YYNGEE.

The chain joins TRBV7-8 to TRBJ1-4; the D gene is possibly TRBD1 (5 bases). Trimming stripped 4 bases from V and 6 bases from J, with 15 bases between. Germline V lookup: CDR1 SGHVS, CDR2 FQNEAQ. The CDR3 runs 15 residues. CDR3 nucleotides: TGTGCCAGCAGCTCTACAGGCCTGCCACATGAAAAACTGTTTTTT. Residues: CASSSTGLPHEKLFF.

The J gene is TRBJ2-7, the V gene TRBV19; 7 bases match TRBD1. Germline values: CDR1 LNHDA, CDR2 SQIVND (reference sequence). The CDR3 is 14 residues long. V was clipped by 8 bases and J by 2 bases; unmatched bases: 9. CDR3 region: CASRARDSTYEQYF. The CDR3 DNA reads as TGTGCCAGTCGTGCGAGGGACAGCACCTACGAGCAGTACTTC.

The rearrangement uses TRBV21-1 and TRBJ1-3; whether TRBD1, the table's D call, matches the DNA was not checked. TRBV21-1 is flagged as a pseudogene. There are 17 residues in the CDR3. The CDR3 region is CASSKEGAGWSGNTIYF. The CDR3 coding sequence is TGTGCCAGCAGCAAAGAGGGGGCAGGGTGGTCTGGAAACACCATATATTTT.

The V gene is TRBV7-9, the J gene TRBJ1-6; D remains unclear. The CDR3 totals 14 residues. The germline CDR1 and CDR2 sequences are SEHNR and FQNEAQ (reference sequence). V lost 8 bases and J 9 bases, leaving 17 bases between the germline ends. CDR3 loop: CASRLSAVGSPLHF. The CDR3 DNA reads TGTGCCAGCCGACTGAGTGCTGTGGGTTCACCCCTCCACTTT. Looking up the rest from reference TRBV7-9 and TRBJ1-6 gives the full variable domain: DTGVSQNPRHKITKRGQNVTFRCDPISEHNRLYWYRQTLGQGPEFLTYFQNEAQLEKSRLLSDRFSAERPKGSFSTLEIQRTEQGDSAMYLCASRLSAVGSPLHFGNGTRLTVT.

The chain joins TRBV5-5 to TRBJ1-1; no definite D call. Germline V gives CDR1 SGHKS, CDR2 YYEKEE (reference sequence). The CDR3 sequence is 14 residues long. The V end was cut by 2 bases, the J end by 1 base, with 9 bases between. CDR3 in amino acids: CASSFVAANTEAFF. DNA for the CDR3: TGTGCCAGCAGCTTCGTTGCGGCGAACACTGAAGCTTTCTTT.

This chain uses TRBV7-9 with TRBJ1-1; D is uncertain. The CDR3 is 11 amino acids. Germline V gene data show CDR1 as SEHNR and CDR2 as FQNEAQ (reference sequence). With 1 base removed from V and 7 bases from J, the gap between germline ends came to 4 bases. CDR3 in amino acids: CASSLGLEAFF. CDR3 in DNA: TGTGCCAGCAGCTTAGGACTTGAAGCTTTCTTT.

V is TRBV10-2 and J is TRBJ2-5; possibly TRBD2 for D (8 bases). The CDR3 runs 14 residues. With 8 bases removed from V and 2 bases from J, the gap between germline ends came to 15 bases. Germline CDR1 reads WSHSY; CDR2 reads SAAADI. CDR3 DNA sequence: TGCGCCAGCCGGGGGGGACAGTCGCAAGAGACCCAGTACTTC. This gives the protein CASRGGQSQETQYF.

The rearrangement links TRBV2 to TRBJ2-5; 7 nucleotides match TRBD1. The V gene end was trimmed by 6 bases and the J gene end by 1 base; junction bases not matched to a gene: 11. Germline-derived CDR1 and CDR2 are SNHLY and FYNNEI. This CDR3 spans 16 amino acids. CDR3 loop: CASSYTGVGVQETQYF. CDR3 nucleotides: TGTGCCAGCAGCTATACAGGGGTGGGAGTCCAAGAGACCCAGTACTTC. Using reference TRBV2 and TRBJ2-5 for the parts outside the CDR3, the full variable domain is EPEVTQTPSHQVTQMGQEVILRCVPISNHLYFYWYRQILGQKVEFLVSFYNNEISEKSEIFDDQFSVERPDGSNFTLKIRSTKLEDSAMYFCASSYTGVGVQETQYFGPGTRLLVL.

This clone was counted only a few times. V is TRBV9 and J is TRBJ1-4, with 8 nucleotides matching TRBD1. CDR1 is SGDLS and CDR2 is YYNGEE in the germline V gene. With V trimmed by 4 bases and J by 2 bases, 4 bases remained unmatched. The CDR3 extends over 15 amino acids. The CDR3 protein is CASSSRTGTNEKLFF. The CDR3 bases are TGTGCCAGCAGCTCACGGACAGGGACTAATGAAAAACTGTTTTTT.

In its sample, this clone was seen a few times. The chain joins TRBV12-3 or TRBV12-4 to TRBJ1-1; D not certain. CDR3 length: 11 residues. The ends were cut back, 6 bases at V and 6 bases at J, with 8 bases in the middle. The DNA of the CDR3 is TGTGCCAGCAGCCCTCGGTCTGAAGCTTTCTTT. This codes for CASSPRSEAFF.

This clone was detected a few times. This chain links TRBV10-3 with TRBJ2-3; 13 bases are shared with TRBD2. The CDR3 runs to 17 residues. V lost 11 bases to trimming and J lost 8 bases; unmatched junction nucleotides: 19. CDR1 is ENHRY and CDR2 is SYGVKD in the germline V gene. Here the CDR3 reads CAAEGGRGLAGVGTQYF. DNA of the CDR3: TGTGCCGCGGAGGGGGGTCGAGGACTAGCGGGAGTCGGTACGCAGTATTTT.